Listed below are T cell receptor beta chains from one sample, sequenced in a study of cytotoxic CD8 clonotypes in ibrutinib-treated CLL. TCRdb keeps only in-frame clones here, not all; method: immunoSEQ multiplex PCR. This sample carries roughly 40,000 clones, approximately 67% of them seen once, and the ten largest clones take approximately 7.7%. The input for sequencing was PBMCs, taken at disease progression, from a patient treated with ibrutinib. The receptor set was obtained from a human donor with chronic lymphocytic leukemia. Both conserved end residues are part of each CDR3. Fields, in order: CDR3 protein, CDR3 DNA, D gene, V gene, J gene, clone size. D genes are given only for firm matches. Expanded clones get a size class; other rows say once, few or many, or leave the size out.

CASSKLDGGGNTIYF	TGTGCCAGCAGCAAACTGGACGGGGGAGGAAACACCATATATTTT	-	TRBV11-2	TRBJ1-3	-
CASSLDGNTIYF	TGCGCCAGCAGCTTGGACGGAAACACCATATATTTT	-	TRBV5-1	TRBJ1-3	-
CASSLAGGVSEQFF	TGTGCCAGCAGTTTAGCGGGAGGGGTCAGTGAGCAGTTCTTC	TRBD2	TRBV6-5	TRBJ2-1	-
CASSQGGGLAYEQYF	TGTGCCAGCAGCCAAGGGGGGGGACTAGCCTACGAGCAGTACTTC	TRBD2	TRBV4-2	TRBJ2-7	-
CASSPTRDPGTTVF	TGTGCCAGCAGCCCGACGAGAGATCCCGGGACTACTGTTTTC	TRBD2	TRBV11-3	TRBJ2-7	-
CASSLSYREVQETQYF	TGTGCCAGCAGTTTATCATACAGGGAGGTCCAAGAGACCCAGTACTTC	-	TRBV27	TRBJ2-5	few
CARSSSLLGKLFF	TGTGCCAGAAGTTCATCCCTCCTGGGAAAACTGTTTTTT	-	TRBV5-3	TRBJ1-4	few
CASSWGTGWNTGELFF	TGTGCCAGCAGCTGGGGGACAGGATGGAACACCGGGGAGCTGTTTTTT	TRBD1	TRBV13	TRBJ2-2	-
CSVEIVQGSTEAFF	TGCAGCGTTGAAATTGTACAGGGTTCCACTGAAGCTTTCTTT	-	TRBV29-1	TRBJ1-1	-
CASSQARESGYEQYF	TGCGCCAGCAGCCAAGCCCGCGAAAGCGGCTACGAGCAGTACTTC	-	TRBV4-3	TRBJ2-7	-
CASSWDYLTDTQYF	TGTGCCAGCAGCTGGGACTATTTGACAGATACGCAGTATTTT	TRBD2	TRBV7-9	TRBJ2-3	-
CASSLRFAGTGDTQYF	TGTGCCAGCAGCTTACGGTTTGCGGGAACGGGGGATACGCAGTATTTT	-	TRBV7-3	TRBJ2-3	-
CSATIRIGLRTLMNTEAFF	TGCAGCGCAACGATCCGAATTGGCCTCAGGACTCTAATGAACACTGAAGCTTTCTTT	-	TRBV29-1	TRBJ1-1	-
CASSLSRTSGTEQYF	TGTGCCAGCAGTTTGTCCAGGACTAGCGGGACCGAGCAGTACTTC	TRBD2	TRBV7-2	TRBJ2-7	-
CSPFLVSYNEQFF	TGCAGCCCCTTCTTGGTGTCCTACAATGAGCAGTTCTTC	-	TRBV29-1	TRBJ2-1	-
CASGPAGTSGQETQYF	TGTGCTAGTGGTCCCGCTGGGACTAGCGGGCAAGAGACCCAGTACTTC	TRBD2	TRBV12-5	TRBJ2-5	-
CASSLQGDYTEAFF	TGCGCCAGCAGCTTACAGGGTGACTACACTGAAGCTTTCTTT	-	TRBV5-1	TRBJ1-1	-
CASSPGGDNEQFF	TGTGCCAGCAGCCCGGGAGGGGACAATGAGCAGTTCTTC	TRBD2	TRBV7-6	TRBJ2-1	-
CASSLAAHGEQFF	TGTGCTAGCAGCTTAGCGGCGCACGGTGAGCAGTTCTTC	-	TRBV7-7	TRBJ2-1	-
CAIREGAGGDTQYF	TGTGCCATCAGGGAGGGGGCAGGAGGGGATACGCAGTATTTT	-	TRBV10-3	TRBJ2-3	-
CASSPWGSAEDGYTF	TGTGCCAGCAGCCCTTGGGGCAGCGCAGAAGATGGCTACACCTTC	-	TRBV27	TRBJ1-2	-
CASSLVRQGGISDF	TGTGCCAGCAGCTTAGTTCGGCAGGGCGGAATTTCGGATTTT	-	TRBV7-2	TRBJ2-3	-
CASSRTGLTNTGELFF	TGTGCCAGCAGCCGGACAGGGTTGACGAACACCGGGGAGCTGTTTTTT	TRBD1	TRBV5-4	TRBJ2-2	-
CASSLEQVNTGELFF	TGTGCCAGCAGCTTGGAACAAGTAAACACCGGGGAGCTGTTTTTT	-	TRBV5-4	TRBJ2-2	-
CASSLTGGRAVHEQYF	TGTGCCAGCAGTTTAACGGGCGGGAGGGCCGTCCACGAGCAGTACTTC	TRBD2	TRBV27	TRBJ2-7	-
CASSLNTGELFF	TGTGCCAGCAGCCTAAACACCGGGGAGCTGTTTTTT	-	TRBV28	TRBJ2-2	-
CASKPLGATGELFF	TGTGCCAGCAAACCGCTAGGAGCCACCGGGGAGCTGTTTTTT	-	TRBV2	TRBJ2-2	-
CASSSINGAGELFF	TGTGCCAGCAGCTCTATAAACGGGGCCGGGGAGCTGTTTTTT	-	TRBV5-4	TRBJ2-2	-
CASSLSSTGWTLGETQYF	TGTGCCAGCAGTTTATCTTCGACAGGGTGGACGCTGGGGGAGACCCAGTACTTC	TRBD1	TRBV27	TRBJ2-5	-
CAWRGFSYEQYF	TGTGCCTGGAGGGGCTTCTCCTACGAGCAGTACTTC	-	TRBV30	TRBJ2-7	-
CASSVLRLDLAGYTF	TGTGCCAGCAGTGTCCTCCGACTCGATTTGGCGGGCTACACCTTC	-	TRBV6-5	TRBJ1-2	-
CASSSTSLYEQYF	TGTGCCAGCAGTTCGACTAGCCTCTACGAGCAGTACTTC	TRBD2	TRBV7-8	TRBJ2-7	-
CASSPGVGGYEQYF	TGTGCCAGCTCACCAGGGGTGGGTGGATACGAGCAGTACTTC	-	TRBV18	TRBJ2-7	-
CASSGDRGNQPQHF	TGCGCCAGCAGTGGGGACAGGGGGAATCAGCCCCAGCATTTT	TRBD1	TRBV10-2	TRBJ1-5	few
CSVAEPGLANNEQFF	TGCAGCGTTGCAGAGCCGGGACTAGCGAACAATGAGCAGTTCTTC	TRBD2	TRBV29-1	TRBJ2-1	few
CASSYSYPDSNSPLHF	TGTGCCAGCAGTTACTCTTACCCGGACAGTAATTCACCCCTCCACTTT	-	TRBV6-5	TRBJ1-6	few
CSGQTSGNTIYF	TGCAGCGGCCAGACCTCTGGAAACACCATATATTTT	-	TRBV29-1	TRBJ1-3	-
CSVEDPEGPFYEQYF	TGCAGCGTTGAAGATCCGGAAGGGCCTTTCTACGAGCAGTACTTC	-	TRBV29-1	TRBJ2-7	once
CSVEEIGTDTQYF	TGCAGCGTTGAAGAAATTGGTACAGATACGCAGTATTTT	-	TRBV29-1	TRBJ2-3	-
CSVPKGYTQYF	TGCAGCGTCCCGAAAGGTTATACGCAGTATTTT	-	TRBV29-1	TRBJ2-3	once
CASSQDGEGTFSGANVLTF	TGTGCCAGCAGTCAAGACGGAGAGGGAACATTCTCTGGGGCCAACGTCCTGACTTTC	-	TRBV6-1	TRBJ2-6	few
CASSFGLAGSETQYF	TGTGCCAGCAGCTTTGGACTAGCGGGATCAGAGACCCAGTACTTC	TRBD2	TRBV13	TRBJ2-5	-
CASSPSTSGSSGANVLTF	TGTGCCAGCTCACCCTCGACTAGCGGGAGTTCTGGGGCCAACGTCCTGACTTTC	TRBD2	TRBV18	TRBJ2-6	-
CASSYSSTSEQYF	TGTGCCAGCAGTTACTCGAGTACTAGTGAGCAGTACTTC	-	TRBV6-5	TRBJ2-7	-
CATSRDGNTGELFF	TGTGCCACCAGCAGAGACGGGAACACCGGGGAGCTGTTTTTT	-	TRBV15	TRBJ2-2	-
CASSGPGGYGYTF	TGTGCCAGCAGTGGCCCCGGGGGCTATGGCTACACCTTC	-	TRBV6-5	TRBJ1-2	-
CASSLAGESSYEQYF	TGTGCCAGCAGCTTAGCGGGGGAGAGCTCCTACGAGCAGTACTTC	-	TRBV11-3	TRBJ2-7	-
CASSYSGVSGANVLTF	TGTGCCAGCAGTTACTCGGGCGTCTCTGGGGCCAACGTCCTGACTTTC	-	TRBV6-5	TRBJ2-6	-
CASSPQSGRQSYEQYF	TGTGCCAGCTCGCCCCAGAGCGGGAGGCAATCCTACGAGCAGTACTTC	TRBD2	TRBV18	TRBJ2-7	-
CASSFTGTGHNTGELFF	TGCGCCAGCAGCTTCACCGGGACAGGGCATAACACCGGGGAGCTGTTTTTT	TRBD1	TRBV5-1	TRBJ2-2	-
CASSVQREGAGPQYF	TGCGCCAGCAGCGTCCAGCGGGAGGGGGCCGGGCCCCAGTACTTC	TRBD2	TRBV5-1	TRBJ2-5	-
CASSPQTVGGLDTQYF	TGTGCCAGCAGCCCACAGACGGTGGGAGGGCTTGATACGCAGTATTTT	TRBD2	TRBV9	TRBJ2-3	-
CASSPLGSSSYEQYF	TGTGCCAGCTCACCACTAGGATCCAGCTCCTACGAGCAGTACTTC	-	TRBV18	TRBJ2-7	-
CASSLAGGAQPQHF	TGTGCCAGCAGCTTAGCGGGGGGCGCCCAGCCCCAGCATTTT	-	TRBV7-2	TRBJ1-5	-
CASSQEGEQYF	TGTGCCAGCAGCCAAGAAGGCGAGCAGTACTTC	-	TRBV4-2	TRBJ2-7	few
CASWARRRWSSYEQYF	TGTGCCAGCTGGGCCAGGCGACGGTGGAGCTCCTACGAGCAGTACTTC	-	TRBV9	TRBJ2-7	once
CAWSGTPNTGELFF	TGTGCCTGGAGTGGGACCCCGAACACCGGGGAGCTGTTTTTT	-	TRBV30	TRBJ2-2	few